This T cell receptor beta chain was captured in a study of control samples from healthy donors and cancer patients. Profiling relied on immunoSEQ multiplex PCR, and the TCRdb table lists in-frame clones only, not all of them. In the table there are about 140,000 clones, roughly 94% of which are singletons. The V gene's germline CDR1 is MGHRA and CDR2 YSYEKL. Trimming took off 1 base at V and 9 bases at J, with 15 bases between the two ends. There are 14 residues in the CDR3. The clonotype was recovered from a man between 40 and 49 years old in good health. Sequencing was performed on blood. This rearrangement joins TRBV4-1 to TRBJ1-2, with unresolved D. CDR3 region: CASSQVSRTIRYTF. In DNA, the CDR3 is TGCGCCAGCAGCCAAGTCTCGCGGACTATACGCTACACCTTC.